The clone carrying this T cell receptor (beta chain) was observed a handful of times. The antigen remains undetermined. The sample is drawn from a study of cytomegalovirus exposure and HLA in healthy donors. Study results and caveats: Among the CMV-associated chains, three were confirmed in vitro as specific for CMV antigens.

TCRdb's table, derived via immunoSEQ multiplex PCR, lists solely in-frame clones and lacks some. The table has 150,000 or so clones, about nine tenths seen once; the top ten hold roughly 6.7%. Per the germline V gene, CDR1 is MNHNY and CDR2 is SVGAGI (reference sequence). The CDR3 runs to 14 residues. Trimming removed 6 bases at V and 5 bases at J, with 14 bases between. Sequenced input: PBMCs. The rearrangement joins TRBV6-6 to TRBJ1-3; weak D call: TRBD1 (6 bases). The source is a woman under 40 in good health and CMV-seropositive. CDR3 amino acids: CASSEGTTRNTIYF. In nucleotides, the CDR3 is TGTGCCAGCAGCGAAGGGACAACCCGAAACACCATATATTTT.